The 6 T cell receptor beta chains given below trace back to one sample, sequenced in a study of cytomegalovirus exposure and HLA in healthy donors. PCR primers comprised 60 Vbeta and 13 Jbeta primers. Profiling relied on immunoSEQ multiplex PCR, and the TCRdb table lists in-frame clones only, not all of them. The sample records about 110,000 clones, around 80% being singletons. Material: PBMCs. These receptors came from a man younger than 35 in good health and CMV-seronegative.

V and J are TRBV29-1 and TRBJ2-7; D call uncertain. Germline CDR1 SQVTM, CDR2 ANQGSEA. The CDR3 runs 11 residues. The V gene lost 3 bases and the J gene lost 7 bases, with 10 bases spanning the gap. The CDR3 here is CSVDLVGEQYF. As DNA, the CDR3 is TGCAGCGTTGATTTGGTCGGGGAGCAGTACTTC.

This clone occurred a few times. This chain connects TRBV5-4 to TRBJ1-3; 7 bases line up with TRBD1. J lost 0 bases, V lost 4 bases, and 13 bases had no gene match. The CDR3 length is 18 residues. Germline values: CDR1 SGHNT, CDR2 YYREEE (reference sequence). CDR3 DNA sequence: TGTGCCAGCAGCCGCGGTCCGACAGGGCAGAGCTCTGGAAACACCATATATTTT. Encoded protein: CASSRGPTGQSSGNTIYF.

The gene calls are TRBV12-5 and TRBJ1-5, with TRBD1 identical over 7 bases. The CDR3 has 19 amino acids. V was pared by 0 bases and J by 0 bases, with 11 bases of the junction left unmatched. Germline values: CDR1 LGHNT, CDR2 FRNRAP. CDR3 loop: CASGLVRDGQVYSNQPQHF. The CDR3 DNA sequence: TGTGCTAGTGGTTTGGTACGAGATGGACAGGTGTATAGCAATCAGCCCCAGCATTTT.

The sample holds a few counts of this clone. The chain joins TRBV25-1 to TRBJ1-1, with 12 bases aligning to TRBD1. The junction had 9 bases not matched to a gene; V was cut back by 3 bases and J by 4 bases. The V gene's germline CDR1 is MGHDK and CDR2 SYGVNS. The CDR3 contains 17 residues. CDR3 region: CASSERGQGAIRTEAFF. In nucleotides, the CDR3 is TGTGCCAGCAGTGAGAGGGGACAGGGGGCTATCCGCACTGAAGCTTTCTTT.

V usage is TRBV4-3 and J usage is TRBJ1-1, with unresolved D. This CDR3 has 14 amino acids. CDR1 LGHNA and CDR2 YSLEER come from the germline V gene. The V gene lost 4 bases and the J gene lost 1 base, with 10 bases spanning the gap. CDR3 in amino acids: CASSPRTQNTEAFF. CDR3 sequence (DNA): TGCGCCAGCAGCCCTCGGACTCAGAACACTGAAGCTTTCTTT.

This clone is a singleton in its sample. The chain's CDR3 is CASSIEGGAGYTF. CDR3 DNA sequence: TGTGCCAGTAGTATAGAGGGAGGGGCCGGCTACACCTTC. The J gene is TRBJ1-2, the V gene TRBV19; weak D call: TRBD1 (5 bases). Germline values: CDR1 LNHDA, CDR2 SQIVND (reference sequence). Trimming removed 0 bases from V and 8 bases from J, with 10 bases in between. The CDR3 has 13 amino acids.